This T cell receptor (beta chain) derives from a study of Tregs in tolerant kidney transplant recipients. Study-wide background: Related graft donors supplied nonmyeloablative bone marrow transplants, and mixed chimerism was transient. Points from the study as a whole: Validation in larger populations is needed because few patients were studied.

CD4+CD25+CD127- Tregs, CD4+CD25- non-Tregs, CD4 and CD8 cells were sorted. Measured with immunoSEQ multiplex PCR; TCRdb has only the in-frame clones, and not every one. The sample includes about 48,000 clones. A note on this clone: What it recognizes is unknown. The read finishes 3 residues shy of the CDR3 end, and the germline J gene is used to complete it.

CDR1 SGHNT and CDR2 YYREEE come from the germline V gene (reference sequence). This CDR3 contains 16 residues. Trimming at V came to 0 bases and at J to 3 bases, leaving 7 bases not matched to a gene. This clonotype was sampled from a human donor who received a combined kidney and bone marrow transplant. The chain carries TRBV5-4 and TRBJ1-2, with 8 bases that match TRBD1. The specimen comprised CD4+ T cells from blood, sampled before the transplant. Incomplete CDR3 DNA: TGTGCCAGCAGCTTGGATCGGACAGGGAAAGACTATGGC. Encoded protein: CASSLDRTGKDYG. The CDR3, in full, reads CASSLDRTGKDYGYTF.